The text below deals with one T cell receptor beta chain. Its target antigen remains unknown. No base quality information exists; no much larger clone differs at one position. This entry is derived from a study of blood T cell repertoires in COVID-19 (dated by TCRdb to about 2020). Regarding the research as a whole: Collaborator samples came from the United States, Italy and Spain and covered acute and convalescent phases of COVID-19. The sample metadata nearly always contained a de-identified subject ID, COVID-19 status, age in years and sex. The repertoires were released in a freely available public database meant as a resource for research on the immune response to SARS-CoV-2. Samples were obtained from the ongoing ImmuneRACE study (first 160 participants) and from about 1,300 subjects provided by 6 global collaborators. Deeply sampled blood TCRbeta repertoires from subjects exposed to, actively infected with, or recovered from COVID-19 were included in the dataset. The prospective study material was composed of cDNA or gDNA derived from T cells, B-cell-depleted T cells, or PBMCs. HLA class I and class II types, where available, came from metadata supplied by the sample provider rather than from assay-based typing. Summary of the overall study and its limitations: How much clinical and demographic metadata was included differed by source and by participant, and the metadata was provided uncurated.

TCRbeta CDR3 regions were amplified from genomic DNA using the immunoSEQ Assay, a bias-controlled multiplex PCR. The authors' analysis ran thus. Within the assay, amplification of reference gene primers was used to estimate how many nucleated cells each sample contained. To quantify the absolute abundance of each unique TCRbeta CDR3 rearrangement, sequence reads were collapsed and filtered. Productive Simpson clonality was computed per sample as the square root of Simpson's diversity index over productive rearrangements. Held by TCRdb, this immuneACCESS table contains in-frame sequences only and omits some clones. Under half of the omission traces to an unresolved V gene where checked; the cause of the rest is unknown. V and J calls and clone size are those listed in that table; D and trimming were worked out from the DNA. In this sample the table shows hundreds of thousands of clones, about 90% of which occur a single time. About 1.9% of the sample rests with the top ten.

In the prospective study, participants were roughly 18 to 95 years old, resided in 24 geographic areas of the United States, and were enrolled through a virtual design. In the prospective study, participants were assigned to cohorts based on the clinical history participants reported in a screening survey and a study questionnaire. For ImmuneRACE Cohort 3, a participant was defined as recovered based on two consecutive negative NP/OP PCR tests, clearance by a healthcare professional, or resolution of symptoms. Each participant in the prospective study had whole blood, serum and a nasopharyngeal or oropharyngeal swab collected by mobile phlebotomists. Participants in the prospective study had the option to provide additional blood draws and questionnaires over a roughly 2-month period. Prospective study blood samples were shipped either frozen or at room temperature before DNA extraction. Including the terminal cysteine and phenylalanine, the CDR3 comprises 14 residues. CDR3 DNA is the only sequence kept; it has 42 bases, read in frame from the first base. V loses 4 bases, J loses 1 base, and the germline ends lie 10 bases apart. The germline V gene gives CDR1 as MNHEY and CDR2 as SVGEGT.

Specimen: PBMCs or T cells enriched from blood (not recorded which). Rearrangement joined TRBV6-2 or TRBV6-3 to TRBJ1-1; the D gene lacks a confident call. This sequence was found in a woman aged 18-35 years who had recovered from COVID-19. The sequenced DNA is TGTGCCAGCAGTTCCTACGACACGAACACTGAAGCTTTCTTT. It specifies CASSSYDTNTEAFF.